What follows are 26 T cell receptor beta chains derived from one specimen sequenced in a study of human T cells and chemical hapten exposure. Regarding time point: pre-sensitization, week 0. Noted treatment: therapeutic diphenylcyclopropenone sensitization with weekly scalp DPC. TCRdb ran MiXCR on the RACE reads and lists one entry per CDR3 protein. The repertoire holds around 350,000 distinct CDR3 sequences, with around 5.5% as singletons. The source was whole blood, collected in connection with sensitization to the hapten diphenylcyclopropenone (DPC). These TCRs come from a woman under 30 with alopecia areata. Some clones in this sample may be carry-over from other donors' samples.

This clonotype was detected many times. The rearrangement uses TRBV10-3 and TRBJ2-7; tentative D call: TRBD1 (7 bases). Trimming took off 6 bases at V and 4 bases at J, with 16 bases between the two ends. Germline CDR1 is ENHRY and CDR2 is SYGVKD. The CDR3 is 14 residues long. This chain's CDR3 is CAIRNRGLLYEQYF. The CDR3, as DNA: TGTGCCATCAGGAACAGGGGACTCTTATACGAGCAGTACTTC.

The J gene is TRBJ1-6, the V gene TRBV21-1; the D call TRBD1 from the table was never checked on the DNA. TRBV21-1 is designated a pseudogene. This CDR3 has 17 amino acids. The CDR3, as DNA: TGTGCCAGCAGCAAAGCCCTCCCGGGGATACCCAATTCACCCCTCCACTTT. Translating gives CASSKALPGIPNSPLHF.

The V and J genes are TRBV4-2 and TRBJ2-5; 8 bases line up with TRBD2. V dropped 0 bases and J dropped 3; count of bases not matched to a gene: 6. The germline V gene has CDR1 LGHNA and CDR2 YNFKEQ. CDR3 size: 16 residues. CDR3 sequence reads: CASSQEKRGSKETQYF. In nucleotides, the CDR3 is TGTGCCAGCAGCCAAGAGAAGCGGGGGTCGAAAGAGACCCAGTACTTC.

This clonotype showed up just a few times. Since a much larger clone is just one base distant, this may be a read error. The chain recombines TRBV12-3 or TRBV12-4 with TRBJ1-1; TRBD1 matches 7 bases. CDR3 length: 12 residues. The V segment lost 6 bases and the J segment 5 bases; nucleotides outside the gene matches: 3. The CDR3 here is CASRQQGTEAFF. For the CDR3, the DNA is TGTGCCAGCAGGCAACAGGGGACTGAAGCTTTCTTT.

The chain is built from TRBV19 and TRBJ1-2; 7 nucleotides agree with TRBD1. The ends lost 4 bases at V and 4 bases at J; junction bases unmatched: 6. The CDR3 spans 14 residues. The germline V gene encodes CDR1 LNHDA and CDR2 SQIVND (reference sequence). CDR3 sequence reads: CASSRRGGGYGYTF. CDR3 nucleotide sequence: TGTGCCAGTAGTAGAAGAGGGGGCGGCTATGGCTACACCTTC.

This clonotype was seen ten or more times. The CDR3 is CASSYGQSTNEKLFF. CDR3 DNA sequence: TGTGCCAGCAGTTACGGACAGTCAACTAATGAAAAACTGTTTTTT. The V gene is TRBV27, the J gene TRBJ1-4, with D possibly TRBD1 on 6 matching bases. V dropped 4 bases and J dropped 0 bases, with 9 bases sitting between them. The CDR3 covers 15 residues. Germline V gene sequence: CDR1 MNHEY, CDR2 SMNVEV (reference sequence).

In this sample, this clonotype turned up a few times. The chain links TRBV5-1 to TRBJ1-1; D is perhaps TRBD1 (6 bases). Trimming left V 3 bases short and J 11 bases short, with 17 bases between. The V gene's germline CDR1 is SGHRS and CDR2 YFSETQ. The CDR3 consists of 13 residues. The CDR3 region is CASSSNAGEAAFF. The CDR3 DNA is TGCGCCAGCAGCTCCAACGCAGGGGAAGCGGCTTTCTTT.

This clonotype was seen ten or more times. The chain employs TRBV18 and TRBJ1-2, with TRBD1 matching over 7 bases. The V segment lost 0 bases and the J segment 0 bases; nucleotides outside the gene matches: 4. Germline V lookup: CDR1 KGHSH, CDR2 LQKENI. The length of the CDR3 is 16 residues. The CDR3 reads CASSPPAGGSNYGYTF. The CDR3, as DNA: TGTGCCAGCTCACCACCGGCAGGGGGTTCTAACTATGGCTACACCTTC.

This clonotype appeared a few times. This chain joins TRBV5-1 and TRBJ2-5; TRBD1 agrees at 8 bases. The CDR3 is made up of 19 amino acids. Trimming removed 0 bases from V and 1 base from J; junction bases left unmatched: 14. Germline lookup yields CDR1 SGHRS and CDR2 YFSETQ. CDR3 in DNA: TGCGCCAGCAGCTTGGAGGTTTACCGTAGGGACAGGTCCCAAGAGACCCAGTACTTC. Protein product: CASSLEVYRRDRSQETQYF.

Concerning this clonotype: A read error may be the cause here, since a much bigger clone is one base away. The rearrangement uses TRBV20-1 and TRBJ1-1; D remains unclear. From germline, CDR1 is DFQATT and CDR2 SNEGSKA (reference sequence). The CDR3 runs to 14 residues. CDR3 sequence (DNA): TGCAATGCTAGAGATCTGGCAGCGAACACTGAAGCTTTCTTT. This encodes CNARDLAANTEAFF.

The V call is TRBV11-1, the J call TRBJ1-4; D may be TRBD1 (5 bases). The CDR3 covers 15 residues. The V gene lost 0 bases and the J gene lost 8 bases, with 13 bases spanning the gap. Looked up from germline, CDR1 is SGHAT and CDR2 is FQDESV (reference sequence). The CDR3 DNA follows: TGTGCCAGCAGCTTAGCGGGGACCGTTACCGAAAAACTGTTTTTT. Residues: CASSLAGTVTEKLFF.

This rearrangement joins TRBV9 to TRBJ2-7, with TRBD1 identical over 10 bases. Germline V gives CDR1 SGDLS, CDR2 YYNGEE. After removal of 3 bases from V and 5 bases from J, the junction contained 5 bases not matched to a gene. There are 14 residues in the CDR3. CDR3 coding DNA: TGTGCCAGCAGCGCCGCCGGGACAGGGGACGAGCAGTACTTC. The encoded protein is CASSAAGTGDEQYF.

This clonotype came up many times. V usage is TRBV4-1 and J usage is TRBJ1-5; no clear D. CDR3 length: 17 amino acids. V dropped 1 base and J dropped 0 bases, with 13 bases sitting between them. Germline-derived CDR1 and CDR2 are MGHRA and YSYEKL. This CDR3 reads CASSQGRARVSNQPQHF. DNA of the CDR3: TGCGCCAGCAGCCAAGGACGGGCCCGGGTTAGCAATCAGCCCCAGCATTTT.

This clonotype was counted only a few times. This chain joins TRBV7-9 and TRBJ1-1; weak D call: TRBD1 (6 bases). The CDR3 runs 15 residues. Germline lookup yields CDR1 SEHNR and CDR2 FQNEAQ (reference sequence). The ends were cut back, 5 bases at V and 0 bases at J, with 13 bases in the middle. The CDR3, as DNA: TGTGCCAGCAGCGCTGGACAGAGAATGAACACTGAAGCTTTCTTT. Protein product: CASSAGQRMNTEAFF.

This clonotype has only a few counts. CDR3 amino acids: CASSLLGSSGANVLTF. CDR3 DNA: TGTGCCAGCTCACTCCTCGGAAGCTCTGGGGCCAACGTCCTGACTTTC. This chain uses TRBV18 with TRBJ2-6, with D hard to call. Trimming removed 4 bases from V and 0 bases from J, with 10 bases in between. The germline V gene has CDR1 KGHSH and CDR2 LQKENI. This CDR3 contains 16 residues.

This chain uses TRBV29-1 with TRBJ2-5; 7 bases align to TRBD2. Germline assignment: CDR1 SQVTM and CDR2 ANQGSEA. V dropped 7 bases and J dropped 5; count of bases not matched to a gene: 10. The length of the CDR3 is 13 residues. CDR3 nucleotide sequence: TGCAGCGCCCGGGACTACCTCCGCGAGACCCAGTACTTC. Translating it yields CSARDYLRETQYF.

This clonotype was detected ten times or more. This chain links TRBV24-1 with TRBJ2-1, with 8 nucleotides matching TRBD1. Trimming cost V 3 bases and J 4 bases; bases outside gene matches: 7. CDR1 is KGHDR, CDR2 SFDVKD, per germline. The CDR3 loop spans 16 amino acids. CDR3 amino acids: CATSDMTGEKYNEQFF. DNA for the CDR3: TGTGCCACCAGTGATATGACAGGGGAGAAGTACAATGAGCAGTTCTTC.

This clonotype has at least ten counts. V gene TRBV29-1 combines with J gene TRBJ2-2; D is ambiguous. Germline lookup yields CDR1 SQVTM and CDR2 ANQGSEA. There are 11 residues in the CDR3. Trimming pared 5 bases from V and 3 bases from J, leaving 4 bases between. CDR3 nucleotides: TGCAGCGTTCTGGACACCGGGGAGCTGTTTTTT. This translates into CSVLDTGELFF.

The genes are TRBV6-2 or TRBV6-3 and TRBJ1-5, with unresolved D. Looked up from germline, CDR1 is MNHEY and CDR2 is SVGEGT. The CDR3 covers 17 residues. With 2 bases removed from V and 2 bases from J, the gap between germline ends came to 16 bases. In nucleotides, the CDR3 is TGTGCCAGCAGTTACGAGGGTGGACGTGACCGCAATCAGCCCCAGCATTTT. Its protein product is CASSYEGGRDRNQPQHF.

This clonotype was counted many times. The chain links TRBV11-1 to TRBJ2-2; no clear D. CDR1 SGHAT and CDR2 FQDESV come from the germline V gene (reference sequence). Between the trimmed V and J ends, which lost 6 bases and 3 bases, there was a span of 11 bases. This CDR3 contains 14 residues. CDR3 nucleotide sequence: TGTGCCAGCAGTCCTTGGACGGACACCGGGGAGCTGTTTTTT. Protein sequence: CASSPWTDTGELFF.

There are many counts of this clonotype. CDR3 sequence: CASSGRKLAPTEAFF. The CDR3 DNA is TGTGCCAGCAGCGGCCGTAAGTTGGCTCCCACTGAAGCTTTCTTT. V and J are TRBV9 and TRBJ1-1; D call uncertain. CDR1 is SGDLS and CDR2 is YYNGEE in the germline V gene. The CDR3 has 15 residues. The V gene lost 3 bases and the J gene lost 4 bases, with 16 bases spanning the gap. The full variable domain, rest sourced from reference TRBV9 and TRBJ1-1, is DSGVTQTPKHLITATGQRVTLRCSPRSGDLSVYWYQQSLDQGLQFLIQYYNGEERAKGNILERFSAQQFPDLHSELNLSSLELGDSALYFCASSGRKLAPTEAFFGQGTRLTVV.

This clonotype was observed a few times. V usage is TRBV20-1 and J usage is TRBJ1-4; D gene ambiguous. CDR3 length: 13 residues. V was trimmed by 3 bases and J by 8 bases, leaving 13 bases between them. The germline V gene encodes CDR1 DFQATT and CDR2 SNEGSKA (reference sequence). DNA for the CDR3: TGCAGTGCTAGTAGTCAGTGGGCCGAAAAACTGTTTTTT. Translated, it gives CSASSQWAEKLFF.

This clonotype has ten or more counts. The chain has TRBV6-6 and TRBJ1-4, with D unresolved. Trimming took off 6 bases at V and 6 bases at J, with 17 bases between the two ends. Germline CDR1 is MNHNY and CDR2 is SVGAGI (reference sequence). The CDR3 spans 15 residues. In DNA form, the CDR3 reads TGTGCCAGCAGCCTCACCTTCGGGAGGGATGAAAAACTGTTTTTT. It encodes CASSLTFGRDEKLFF.

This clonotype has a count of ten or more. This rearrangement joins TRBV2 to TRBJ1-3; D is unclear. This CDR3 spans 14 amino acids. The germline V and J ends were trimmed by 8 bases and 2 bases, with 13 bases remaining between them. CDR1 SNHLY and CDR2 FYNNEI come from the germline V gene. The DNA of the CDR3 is TGTGCCAGCCAGGAAGAAGTCGCTGGAAACACCATATATTTT. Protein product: CASQEEVAGNTIYF.

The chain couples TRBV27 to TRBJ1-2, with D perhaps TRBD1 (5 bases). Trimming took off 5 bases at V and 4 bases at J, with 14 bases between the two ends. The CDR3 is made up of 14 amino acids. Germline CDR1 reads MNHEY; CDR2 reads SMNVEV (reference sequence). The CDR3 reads CASSANQGSYGYTF. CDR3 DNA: TGTGCCAGCAGTGCAAACCAGGGAAGCTATGGCTACACCTTC.

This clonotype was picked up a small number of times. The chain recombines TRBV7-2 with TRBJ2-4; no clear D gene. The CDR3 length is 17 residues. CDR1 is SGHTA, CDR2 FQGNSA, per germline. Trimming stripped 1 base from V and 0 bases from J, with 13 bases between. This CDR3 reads CASSLGVGLLAKNIQYF. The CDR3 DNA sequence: TGTGCCAGCAGCTTAGGGGTCGGCCTACTAGCCAAAAACATTCAGTACTTC.